This is a list of T cell receptor beta chains from one sample in a study of T cell responses to AZD1222 COVID-19 vaccine. Profiled with immunoSEQ multiplex PCR; TCRdb holds only in-frame clones, not every one. The table records fewer than 200,000 clones, about 90% of them present only once. This specimen consisted of peripheral blood, obtained on day 0 of AZD1222 vaccination. These receptors were obtained from an adult in good health. The CDR3 runs from the conserved cysteine through the conserved F or W. Fields, in order: J gene, clone size, V gene, D gene, CDR3 DNA, CDR3 protein. The D gene is left open where the match is weak. Clone size is not always given. Where it is, it says once, few, many or a class for expanded clones.

TRBJ2-5 . TRBV28 TRBD2 TGTGCCAGCAGTTCGACTAGCGGGGGCCTGTACCAAGAGACCCAGTACTTC CASSSTSGGLYQETQYF
TRBJ1-6 . TRBV3-1/TRBV3-2 TRBD1 TGTGCCAGCAGCCAAGGACCCCAGGGGGCGCTTAATTCACCCCTCCACTTT CASSQGPQGALNSPLHF
TRBJ1-5 . TRBV28 TRBD1 TGTGCCAGCCGAAAACCGGACAGGGTGGTTCATCAGCCCCAGCATTTT CASRKPDRVVHQPQHF
TRBJ1-1 . TRBV30 . TGTGCCTGGAGTGCTTTGAACACTGAAGCTTTCTTT CAWSALNTEAFF
TRBJ2-1 . TRBV5-1 TRBD1 TGCGCCAGCAGCCCAGGGACAGTCGCCTACAATGAGCAGTTCTTC CASSPGTVAYNEQFF
TRBJ2-1 . TRBV9 . TGTGCCAGCAGCGTAGCGGCTAGCCGTGACTACAATGAGCAGTTCTTC CASSVAASRDYNEQFF
TRBJ2-7 . TRBV4-2 TRBD2 TGTGCCAGCAGCCAAGTATCTAGCGGGGGAGCCTACGAGCAGTACTTC CASSQVSSGGAYEQYF
TRBJ2-7 few TRBV29-1 TRBD1 TGCAGCGTTCGGACAGGGGACGAGCAGTACTTC CSVRTGDEQYF
TRBJ2-1 . TRBV7-9 TRBD2 TGTGCCAGCAGCCGCATCAGCGGGGGGGCTAGTAATGAGCAGTTCTTC CASSRISGGASNEQFF
TRBJ1-1 . TRBV5-4 . TGTGCCAGCAGCTCCGGTGGGGGAACTGAAGCTTTCTTT CASSSGGGTEAFF
TRBJ2-2 . TRBV3-1/TRBV3-2 . TGTGCCAGCAGCCAAGATGGGGGATCGAACACCGGGGAGCTGTTTTTT CASSQDGGSNTGELFF
TRBJ2-1 . TRBV5-1 TRBD2 TGCGCCAGCAGTTCCAGCGGGGGTTACAATGAGCAGTTCTTC CASSSSGGYNEQFF
TRBJ1-1 . TRBV5-1 . TGCGCCAGCAGCGCCTCGGGCATGAACACTGAAGCTTTCTTT CASSASGMNTEAFF
TRBJ2-7 once TRBV13 TRBD1 TGTGCCAGCAGCTTGGGACAGGCGCGTTCCGAGCAGTACTTC CASSLGQARSEQYF
TRBJ2-7 . TRBV5-1 TRBD2 TGCGCCAGCAGCCCCGGGACTAGTGACTACGAGCAGTACTTC CASSPGTSDYEQYF
TRBJ1-2 . TRBV6-5 . TGTGCCAGCAGTTCTCCCCGGACCGTGAGCTCCACCTTC CASSSPRTVSSTF
TRBJ2-7 . TRBV7-9 . TGTGCCGGGGGCCCTAGCTCCTACGAGCAGTACTTC CAGGPSSYEQYF
TRBJ2-1 . TRBV7-8 . TGTGCCAGCAGCGTAGTACGTGAGCAGTTCTTC CASSVVREQFF
TRBJ2-7 . TRBV28 TRBD1 TGTGCCAGCAGTTCTGGACAGGCCCCTTACGAGCAGTACTTC CASSSGQAPYEQYF